This TCR beta chain was sequenced for a study of blood T cells in healthy people across ages (dated by TCRdb to 2013 to 2016). With regard to the full study: In model experiments, template switching captured about one uniquely barcoded TCR beta cDNA molecule for every two T cells. To track age-related changes in TCR beta repertoire diversity, the study relied on deep sequencing normalized with unique cDNA molecular identifiers. The donors were split into four age groups: young (average 16 years), middle-aged (about 40), aged (roughly 68) and long-lived (82). To avoid experimental bias, donors of different ages were spread randomly across the sequencing lanes. The study analyzed two additional independent replicas of 1 million unique cDNA reads from the same blood draw for two donors, one aged 18 to 29 and one aged 80 or older.

The method behind the library was 5' RACE. Reads for this sample came from an Illumina HiSeq 2500. The second PCR ran for about 7 to 11 cycles and used a J-beta primer mix along with a sample-barcoded 5' primer. A unique molecular identifier was introduced onto each TCR beta cDNA molecule by a template-switch 5' adaptor carrying 12 random nucleotides. Each sample yielded at least 3 million CDR3-containing paired-end reads. The Mint cDNA synthesis kit, primed by a TRBC-specific oligonucleotide, was used to synthesize first-strand cDNA from all RNA. All cDNA was treated with uracil-DNA glycosylase and then went through a first 18-cycle PCR with the universal primers M1SS and BC2_uni_R. Per the source publication's procedure: Normalization of each sample was performed by random selection of 1 million high-quality reads, each carrying a distinct molecular identifier. Reads sharing molecular identifiers were discarded rather than binned into consensus sequences. CDR3 identification, clonotype clustering and error correction used MiTCR with a Q25 quality threshold and the strictest error-elimination algorithm. Lower-bound total TCR beta diversity was estimated with a nonparametric unseen species model using Euler transformation. TCRdb ran its own pipeline on the public reads, namely fastp trimming at Q25 and MiXCR clone calling, and kept in-frame beta chains. Each record represents a unique CDR3 protein, reported with the most common genes and DNA among its rows. In this record, the V and J calls reflect TCRdb's handling and not the investigators' own analysis. The sample table contains around 1.7 million distinct CDR3 sequences; only one count was recorded for roughly 28% of them. Together, the top ten hold 6.5% to 8.5% of the sample.

The donors were 40 or so Caucasian individuals from Russia, aged roughly 6 to 100 years, who were systemically healthy. Around 10 milliliters of peripheral blood were collected from each donor into EDTA-treated Vacutainer tubes. PBMCs were isolated by Ficoll-Paque density-gradient centrifugation, with at least 7 million obtained per sample. Trizol reagent was used to extract total RNA from the PBMCs, yielding at least 5 micrograms per sample. The percentages of naive CD45RAhigh/CD27high T cells were determined by flow cytometry on a PBMC aliquot from every donor. What the research found in general, with its limitations: Because profiling used bulk unsorted PBMCs, naive and antigen-experienced compartments could not be compared conclusively. Compared with the aged group, the long-lived group had more naive CD4+ T cells, fewer expanded clones and increased TCR diversity, suggesting age selection. Estimates of total diversity based on one million sequenced T cells were considered lower bounds and underestimates. The percentage of naive T cells measured by flow cytometry correlated strongly with observed TCR beta diversity. As age increased, observed TCR beta diversity per million T cells dropped in a roughly linear way, and a significant reduction was already evident by age 40. Because the CMV infection status of the donors was unknown, age-related changes in expanded clonotypes may potentially have been confounded.

There are a few counts of this clonotype. The antigen this receptor binds is unknown. Base qualities are not at hand, and no much larger clone is one base apart. From its cysteine to its phenylalanine, the CDR3 spans 16 amino acids. Left in the record is the CDR3 DNA by itself, 48 bases read in frame from the first base. Reading the germline V gene gives CDR1 SGDLS and CDR2 YYNGEE. Trimming removed 1 base from V and 5 bases from J, leaving 16 bases between the germline ends. The rearranged segments are TRBV9 and TRBJ2-1; tentative D gene TRBD2, with 5 bases matching. Input material: blood. The sequence derives from a young woman in good health. The DNA sequence is as follows: TGTGCCAGCAGCGTATCATGGGGAGCATTTGACAATGAGCAGTTCTTC. Translated, it gives CASSVSWGAFDNEQFF. The entire variable domain, with the stretches around the CDR3 drawn from the reference TRBV9 and TRBJ2-1 proteins, is DSGVTQTPKHLITATGQRVTLRCSPRSGDLSVYWYQQSLDQGLQFLIQYYNGEERAKGNILERFSAQQFPDLHSELNLSSLELGDSALYFCASSVSWGAFDNEQFFGPGTRLTVL.